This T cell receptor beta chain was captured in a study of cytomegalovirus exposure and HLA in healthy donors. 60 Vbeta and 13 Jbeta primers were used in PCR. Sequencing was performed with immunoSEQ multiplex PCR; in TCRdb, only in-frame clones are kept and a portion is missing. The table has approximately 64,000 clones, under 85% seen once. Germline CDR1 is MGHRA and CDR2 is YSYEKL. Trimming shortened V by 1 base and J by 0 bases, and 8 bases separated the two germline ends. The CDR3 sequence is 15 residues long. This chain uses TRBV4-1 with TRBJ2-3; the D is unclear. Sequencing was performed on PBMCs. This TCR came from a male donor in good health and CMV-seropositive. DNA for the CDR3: TGCGCCAGCAGCCAAGGCGAACTGAGCACAGATACGCAGTATTTT. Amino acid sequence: CASSQGELSTDTQYF.